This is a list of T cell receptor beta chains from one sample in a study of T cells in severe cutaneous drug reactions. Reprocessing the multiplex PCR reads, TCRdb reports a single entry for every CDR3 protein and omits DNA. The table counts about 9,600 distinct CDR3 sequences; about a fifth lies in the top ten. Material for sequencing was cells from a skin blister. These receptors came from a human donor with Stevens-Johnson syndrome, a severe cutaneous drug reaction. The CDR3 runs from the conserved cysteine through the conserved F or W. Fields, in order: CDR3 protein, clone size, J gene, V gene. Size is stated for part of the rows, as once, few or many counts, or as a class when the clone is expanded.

CSVETSGPRYEQYF,NA,TRBJ2-7,TRBV29-1
CSALRTANTEAFF,NA,TRBJ1-1,TRBV20-1
CSAKGTGTQETQYF,NA,TRBJ2-5,TRBV20-1
CASSYTRRALEAFF,medium-sized,TRBJ1-1,TRBV6-5
CSASTSGGAGNEQFF,NA,TRBJ2-1,TRBV29-1
CASSQGGLNTEAFF,NA,TRBJ1-1,TRBV16
CSARDSGGSVGGYTF,medium-sized,TRBJ1-2,TRBV20-1
CSVNPRDRGETQYF,NA,TRBJ2-5,TRBV29-1
CSATGIHGYTF,NA,TRBJ1-2,TRBV29-1
CSDSGRNTEAFF,NA,TRBJ1-1,TRBV20-1
CSVLSGRSSYNEQFF,NA,TRBJ2-1,TRBV29-1
CASSQEVGQKAYGYTF,NA,TRBJ1-2,TRBV4-1
CSARPSLPYNEQFF,NA,TRBJ2-1,TRBV20-1
CAWSPWSRAGAFF,NA,TRBJ1-1,TRBV30
CSAGNRDYLVGGNQPQHF,NA,TRBJ1-5,TRBV20-1
CSANFRSYNEQFF,NA,TRBJ2-1,TRBV20-1
CSARETGEQETQYF,NA,TRBJ2-5,TRBV20-1
CSARPRGAYEQYF,NA,TRBJ2-7,TRBV20-1
CTIRGDTEAFF,NA,TRBJ1-1,TRBV20-1
CSVLGQDDAGEQYF,NA,TRBJ2-7,TRBV29-1
CSARDKGASLGVYNEQFF,NA,TRBJ2-1,TRBV20-1
CSVRRGISYEQYF,NA,TRBJ2-7,TRBV29-1
CSVEDRVTSMGEQYF,NA,TRBJ2-7,TRBV29-1
CSARGQSETEAFF,hyperexpanded,TRBJ1-1,TRBV20-1
CSAIRHVTDTQYF,medium-sized,TRBJ2-3,TRBV20-1
CSAQWTSGGTYEQYF,medium-sized,TRBJ2-7,TRBV20-1
CSVRRAGHSNQPQHF,NA,TRBJ1-5,TRBV20-1
CSARGVAYNEQFF,NA,TRBJ2-1,TRBV20-1
CSVAGASSGNTIYF,NA,TRBJ1-3,TRBV29-1
CASSPWPSRTIYF,medium-sized,TRBJ1-3,TRBV27
CSARGGGRAMNTEAFF,medium-sized,TRBJ1-1,TRBV20-1
CSAGPREGLGTQYF,NA,TRBJ2-5,TRBV20-1
CSAPDFNTEAFF,NA,TRBJ1-1,TRBV20-1
CSARATSGIHGSLETQYF,NA,TRBJ2-5,TRBV20-1
CSVEDPKFNEQFF,NA,TRBJ2-1,TRBV29-1
CSARDRRGRALNSPLHF,medium-sized,TRBJ1-6,TRBV20-1
CSARDNAAYEQYF,medium-sized,TRBJ2-7,TRBV20-1
CSALGQLRTKEAFF,NA,TRBJ1-1,TRBV20-1
CSARGTGTGVDQPQHF,NA,TRBJ1-5,TRBV20-1
CSLSSGTSGTDTQYF,NA,TRBJ2-3,TRBV29-1
CSVGDRGSYGYTF,NA,TRBJ1-2,TRBV29-1
CASSLAGLEYEQYF,NA,TRBJ2-7,TRBV7-2
CSARIGLATYNEQFF,medium-sized,TRBJ2-1,TRBV20-1
CSAMTGTQPQHF,NA,TRBJ1-5,TRBV20-1
CSARDPSGVSYEQYF,NA,TRBJ2-7,TRBV20-1
CSVAGTGDNEQFF,NA,TRBJ2-1,TRBV29-1
CSARSLAGANEQYF,medium-sized,TRBJ2-7,TRBV20-1
CSALVGFDEQFF,NA,TRBJ2-1,TRBV29-1
CSARGSGRALGETQYF,NA,TRBJ2-5,TRBV20-1
CSVDRAGELFF,NA,TRBJ2-2,TRBV29-1
CSVVTTPGPGAFF,NA,TRBJ1-1,TRBV29-1
CASSLYNGDEQLF,NA,TRBJ2-1,TRBV6-2/TRBV6-3
CSVVRDYNNEQFF,medium-sized,TRBJ2-1,TRBV29-1